This T cell receptor beta chain emerged from a study of beta chain features in type 1 diabetes (dated by TCRdb to between 2017 and 2018). Study-level background: Mean age, gender distribution, total cell number and subset yield did not differ between patients and healthy donors. Naive and central memory subsets were obtained from all 28 donors, but regulatory and stem cell-like memory subsets were isolated from only 8 patients and roughly 8 healthy donors. Across all samples, approximately 100 million sorted cells were examined, and cell number per subset correlated strongly with RNA yield. The study compared the TCRB repertoires of sorted circulating CD4+ T cell subsets in recently diagnosed type 1 diabetes patients with those in matched healthy donors.

Each donor gave one peripheral blood draw, about 100 mL on average, collected into heparinised tubes. A BD FACSAria II was used to sort naive, central memory, regulatory and stem cell-like memory CD4+ T cells with a panel that included CD45RO, CCR7, CD25, CD127, CD95 and CD27. All sorted populations exceeded 95% purity. PBMCs were isolated right away by Lymphoprep density gradient centrifugation and were stained directly, without culture. So that batch effects would be minimized, each experiment stained and sorted samples in pairs, pairing one healthy donor with one patient. All of the isolated RNA was reverse transcribed with the High Capacity cDNA Reverse Transcription Kit, so expressed TCRB transcripts were sequenced. Naive, central memory and regulatory T cell samples underwent deep immunoSEQ sequencing, averaging around 3.6 million total reads per sample. After sorted cells were lysed in RLT buffer, RNA was extracted with DNase-treated RNeasy Micro or Mini kits, with the choice depending on cell number. To prevent cross-contamination, every cell subset was processed on its own, while patient and healthy donor samples were processed together. TCRB sequences were amplified from cDNA with the immunoSEQ multiplex PCR, producing 87-bp fragments spanning the CDR3 region. Amplicons were sequenced on the Illumina HiSeq platform. Per the authors' processing: Synthetic template baselines were used to correct PCR bias computationally, reads within Hamming distance 2 were collapsed, and singletons that could not be merged were discarded. Reads were aligned against IMGT to assign V, D and J genes, CDR3 length and insertions or deletions at six rearrangement sites. Within each subset, clonotype counts were normalized to sorted cell number, after which true diversity and Gini coefficients were computed with the tcR R package. The overlap coefficient, calculated on TCRB nucleotide sequences, was used to measure repertoire sharing. Out-of-frame TCRB sequences from naive cells were analyzed to stand in for the pre-selection repertoire. This is the immuneACCESS table as TCRdb keeps it, with only in-frame sequences that have V and J called. A part of the clones is gone; compared with another copy, unresolved V genes explain less than half, and the rest is unexplained. For V, J and clone size, that table is used; D and trimming come from the DNA. In this sample the table shows under 300,000 clones, approximately 10% of which occur a single time. The ten largest clonotypes hold over 0.015% of the sample.

Broader findings and caveats from the paper: Naive, central memory and regulatory TCRB repertoires appeared to be more alike among patients than among healthy donors. Shorter templates might have been favored by PCR, but patient and control samples were amplified and corrected together, so both groups would have been affected equally by any skew. Fewer insertions and more nucleotide deletions at VDJ recombination sites were observed in patients with type 1 diabetes, implying thymic rearrangement abnormalities. Sequencing cDNA rather than genomic DNA could over-represent highly expressing activated cells, although activation and CD3 levels did not differ between groups. Type 1 diabetes patients showed a moderate but significant shortening of TCRB CDR3 length in all four CD4+ subsets. Only small numbers of individuals were included in the HLA sub-analyses, which left unresolved whether HLA type had any influence on TCRB rearrangement.

From a lookup of the germline V gene, CDR1 and CDR2 are SNHLY and FYNNEI. V and J lose 6 bases and 0 bases, and a span of 6 bases separates them. The CDR3 has 13 amino acids, counting the end cysteine and phenylalanine. Only the CDR3 DNA is retained, 39 bases long and in frame from the first base. Details on this clone: No antigen is known for it. Base qualities are missing; no much larger clone stands one base away.

Material for sequencing was naive CD4+ T cells from blood. This specimen's cell subset or site label, per the study, means: true naive CD4+ T cells. The sequence was collected from a man younger than 45 with type 1 diabetes. This chain joins TRBV2 to TRBJ1-5, with TRBD1 as a weak D call on 5 bases. The CDR3 here reads CASRGDSNQPQHF. The nucleotides are TGTGCCAGCAGAGGGGATAGCAATCAGCCCCAGCATTTT.